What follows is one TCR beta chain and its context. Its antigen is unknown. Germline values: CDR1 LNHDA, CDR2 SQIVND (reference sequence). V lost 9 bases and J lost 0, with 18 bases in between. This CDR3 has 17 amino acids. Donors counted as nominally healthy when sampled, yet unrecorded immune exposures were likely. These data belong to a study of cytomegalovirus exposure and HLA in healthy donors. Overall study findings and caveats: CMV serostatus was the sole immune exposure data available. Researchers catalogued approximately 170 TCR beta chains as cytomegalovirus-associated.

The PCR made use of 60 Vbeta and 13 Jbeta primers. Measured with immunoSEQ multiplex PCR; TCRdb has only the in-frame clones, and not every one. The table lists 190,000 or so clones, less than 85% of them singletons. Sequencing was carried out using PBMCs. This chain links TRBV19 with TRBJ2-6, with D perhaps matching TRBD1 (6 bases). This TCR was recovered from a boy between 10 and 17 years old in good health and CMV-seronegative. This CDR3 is CASRSGTLSSGANVLTF. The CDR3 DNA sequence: TGTGCCAGCAGATCCGGGACACTTAGCTCTGGGGCCAACGTCCTGACTTTC.